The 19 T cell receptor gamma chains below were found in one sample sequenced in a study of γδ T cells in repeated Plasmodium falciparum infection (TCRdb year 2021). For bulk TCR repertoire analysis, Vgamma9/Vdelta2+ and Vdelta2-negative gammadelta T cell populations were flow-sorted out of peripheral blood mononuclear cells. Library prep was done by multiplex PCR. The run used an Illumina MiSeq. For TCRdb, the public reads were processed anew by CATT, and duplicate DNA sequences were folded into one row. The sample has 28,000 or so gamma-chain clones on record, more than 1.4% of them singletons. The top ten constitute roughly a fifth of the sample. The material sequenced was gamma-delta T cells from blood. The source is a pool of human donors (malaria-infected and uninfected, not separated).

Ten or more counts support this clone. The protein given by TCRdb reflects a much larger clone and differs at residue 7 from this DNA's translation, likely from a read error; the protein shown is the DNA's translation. The CDR3 DNA sequence: TGTGCCTTGTGGGAGGTGTGTCCGGGCAAAAAAATCAAGGTATTT. Its protein product is CALWEVCPGKKIKVF. V usage is TRGV9 and J usage is TRGJP. The J gene, absent from TCRdb, was called here by matching the DNA to germline. There are 15 residues in the CDR3. Unmatched junction bases numbered 5, after V lost 0 bases and J lost 12 bases. Germline lookup yields CDR1 GITISATS and CDR2 ISYDGTV (reference sequence).

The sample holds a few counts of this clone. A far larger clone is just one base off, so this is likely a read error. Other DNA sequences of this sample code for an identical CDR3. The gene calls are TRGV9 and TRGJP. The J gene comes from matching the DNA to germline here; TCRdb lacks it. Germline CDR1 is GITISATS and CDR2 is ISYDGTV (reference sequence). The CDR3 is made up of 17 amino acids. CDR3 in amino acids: CALWEVQSELGKKIKVF. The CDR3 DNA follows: TGTGCCTTATGGGAGGTGCAATCCGAGTTGGGCAAAAAAATCAAGGTATTT.

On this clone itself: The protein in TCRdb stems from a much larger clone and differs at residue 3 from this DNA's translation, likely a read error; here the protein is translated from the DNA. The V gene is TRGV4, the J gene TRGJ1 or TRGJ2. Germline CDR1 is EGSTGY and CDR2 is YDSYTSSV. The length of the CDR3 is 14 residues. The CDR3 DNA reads TGTGCCGCCTGGGCCCCGGTCGGAGGCTATAAGAAACTCTTT. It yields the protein CAAWAPVGGYKKLF.

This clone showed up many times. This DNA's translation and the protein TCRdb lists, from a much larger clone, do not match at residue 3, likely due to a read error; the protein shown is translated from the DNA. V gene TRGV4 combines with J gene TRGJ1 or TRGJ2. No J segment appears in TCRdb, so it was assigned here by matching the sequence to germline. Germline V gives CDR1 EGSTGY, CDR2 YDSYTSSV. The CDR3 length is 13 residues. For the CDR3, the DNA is TGTGCCCCCTGGGATGCCTTTTATTATAAGAAACTCTTT. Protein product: CAPWDAFYYKKLF.

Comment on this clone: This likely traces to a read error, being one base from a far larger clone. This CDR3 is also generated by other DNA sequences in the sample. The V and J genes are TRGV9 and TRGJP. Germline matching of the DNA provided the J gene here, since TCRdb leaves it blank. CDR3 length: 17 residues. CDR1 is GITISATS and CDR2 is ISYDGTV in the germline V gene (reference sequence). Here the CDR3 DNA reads TGTGCTTTGTGGGAGCCTATACAAGAGTTGGGCAAAAAAATCAAGGTATTT. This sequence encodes CALWEPIQELGKKIKVF.

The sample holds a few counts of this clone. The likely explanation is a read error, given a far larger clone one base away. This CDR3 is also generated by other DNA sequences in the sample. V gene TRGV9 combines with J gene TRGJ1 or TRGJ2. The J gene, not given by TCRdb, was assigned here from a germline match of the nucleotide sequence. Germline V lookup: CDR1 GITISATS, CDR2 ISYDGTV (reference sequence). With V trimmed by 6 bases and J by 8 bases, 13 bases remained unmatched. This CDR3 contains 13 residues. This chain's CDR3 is CALWRGRSHKKLF. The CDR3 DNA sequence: TGTGCCTTGTGGCGAGGGCGGAGTCATAAGAAACTCTTT.

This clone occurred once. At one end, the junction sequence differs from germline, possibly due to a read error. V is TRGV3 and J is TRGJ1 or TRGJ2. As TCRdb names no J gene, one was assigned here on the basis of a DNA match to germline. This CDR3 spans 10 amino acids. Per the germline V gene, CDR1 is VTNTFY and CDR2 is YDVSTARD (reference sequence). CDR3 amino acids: CAWDRPGKLF. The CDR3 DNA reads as TGCGCCTGGGACAGGCCTGGGAAACTCTTT.

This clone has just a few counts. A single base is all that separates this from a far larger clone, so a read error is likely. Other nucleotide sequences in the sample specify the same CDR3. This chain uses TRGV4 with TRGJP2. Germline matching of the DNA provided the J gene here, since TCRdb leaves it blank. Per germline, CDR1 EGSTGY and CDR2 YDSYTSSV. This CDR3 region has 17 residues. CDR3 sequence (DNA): TGTGCCACCTGGGATGGGCCCGTATATAGTAGCGATTGGATCAAGACGTTT. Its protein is CATWDGPVYSSDWIKTF.

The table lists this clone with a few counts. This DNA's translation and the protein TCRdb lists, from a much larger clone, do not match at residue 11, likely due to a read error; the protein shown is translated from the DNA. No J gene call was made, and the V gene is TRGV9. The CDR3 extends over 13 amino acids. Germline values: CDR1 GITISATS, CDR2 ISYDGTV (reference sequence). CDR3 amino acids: CALWEVRDGGRLF. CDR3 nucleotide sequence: TGTGCCTTGTGGGAGGTGCGGGATGGGGGGAGACTCTTT.

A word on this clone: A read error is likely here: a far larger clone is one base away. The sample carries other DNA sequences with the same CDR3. CDR3 DNA: TGTGCCTTGTGGGAGAGGAAGCAAGAGTTGGGCAAAAAAATCAAGGTGTTT. Amino acids: CALWERKQELGKKIKVF. The V gene is listed as TRGV9; no J gene was called. The CDR3 has 17 residues. Germline CDR1 GITISATS, CDR2 ISYDGTV (reference sequence).

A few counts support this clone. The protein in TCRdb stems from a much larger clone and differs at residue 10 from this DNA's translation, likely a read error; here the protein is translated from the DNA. The CDR3: CATWDSIQESGKKIKVF. CDR3 coding DNA: TGTGCCACCTGGGACAGCATTCAAGAGTCGGGCAAAAAAATCAAGGTATTT. The chain uses TRGV3 and TRGJP. The J gene was not available in TCRdb and was assigned here by matching the DNA to germline segments. Germline CDR1 reads VTNTFY; CDR2 reads YDVSTARD (reference sequence). The CDR3 loop spans 17 amino acids.

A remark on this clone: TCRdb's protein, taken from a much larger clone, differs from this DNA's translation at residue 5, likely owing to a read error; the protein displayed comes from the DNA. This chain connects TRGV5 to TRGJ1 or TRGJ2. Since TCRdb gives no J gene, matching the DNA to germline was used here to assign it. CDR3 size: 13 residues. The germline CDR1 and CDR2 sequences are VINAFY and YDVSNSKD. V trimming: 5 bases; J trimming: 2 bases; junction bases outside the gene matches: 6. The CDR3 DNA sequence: TGTGCCACCTGGGCCATTCATTATTATAAGAAACTCTTT. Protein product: CATWAIHYYKKLF.

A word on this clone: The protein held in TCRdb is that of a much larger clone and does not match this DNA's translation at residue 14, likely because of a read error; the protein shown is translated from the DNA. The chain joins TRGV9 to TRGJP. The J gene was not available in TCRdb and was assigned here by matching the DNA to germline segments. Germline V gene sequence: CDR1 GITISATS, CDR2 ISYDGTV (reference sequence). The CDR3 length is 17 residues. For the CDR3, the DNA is TGTGCCTTGTGGGAGGTGTTACAAGAGTTGGGCAAAAAAGTCAAGGTATTT. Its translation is CALWEVLQELGKKVKVF.

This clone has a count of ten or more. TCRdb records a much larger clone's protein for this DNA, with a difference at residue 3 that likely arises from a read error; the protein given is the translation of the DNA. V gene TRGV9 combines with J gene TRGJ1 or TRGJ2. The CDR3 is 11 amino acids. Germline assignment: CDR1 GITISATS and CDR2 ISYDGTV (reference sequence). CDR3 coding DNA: TGTGCCTCGTGGGAGGATTATAAGAAACTCTTT. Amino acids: CASWEDYKKLF.

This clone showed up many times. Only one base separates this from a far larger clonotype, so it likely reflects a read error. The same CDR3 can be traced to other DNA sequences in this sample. The CDR3 region is CALWAPQELGKKIKVF. CDR3 coding DNA: TGTGCCTTGTGGGCTCCTCAGGAGTTGGGCAAAAAAATCAAGGTATTT. The rearrangement joins TRGV9 to TRGJP. The germline V gene has CDR1 GITISATS and CDR2 ISYDGTV (reference sequence). The CDR3 is 16 residues long. Trimming took 5 bases from V and 7 from J; bases not matched to a gene: 8.

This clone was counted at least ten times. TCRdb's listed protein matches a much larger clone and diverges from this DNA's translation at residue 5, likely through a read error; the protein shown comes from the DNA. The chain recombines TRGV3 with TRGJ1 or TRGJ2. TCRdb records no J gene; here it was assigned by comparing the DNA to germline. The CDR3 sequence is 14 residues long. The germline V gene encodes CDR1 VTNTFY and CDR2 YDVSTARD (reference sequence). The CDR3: CATWGRPNYYKKLF. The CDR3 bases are TGTGCCACCTGGGGCAGGCCGAATTATTATAAGAAACTCTTT.

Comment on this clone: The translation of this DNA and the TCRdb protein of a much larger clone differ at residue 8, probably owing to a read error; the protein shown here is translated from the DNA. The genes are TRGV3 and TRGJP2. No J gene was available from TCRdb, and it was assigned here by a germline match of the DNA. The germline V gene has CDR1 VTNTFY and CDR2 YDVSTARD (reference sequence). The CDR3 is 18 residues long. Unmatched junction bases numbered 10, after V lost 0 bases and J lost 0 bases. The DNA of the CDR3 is TGTGCCACCTGGGACAGGCCTCGGGGGTATAGTAGTGATTGGATCAAGACGTTT. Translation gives CATWDRPRGYSSDWIKTF.

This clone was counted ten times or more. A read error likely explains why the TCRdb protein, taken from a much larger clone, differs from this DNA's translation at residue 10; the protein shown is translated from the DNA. The CDR3 spells CATWPPNYYMKLF. In DNA form, the CDR3 reads TGTGCCACCTGGCCCCCGAATTATTATATGAAACTCTTT. J is TRGJ1 or TRGJ2 and V is TRGV4. TCRdb gives no J gene; it was assigned here by matching the DNA to germline. This CDR3 has 13 residues. CDR1 is EGSTGY, CDR2 YDSYTSSV, per germline.

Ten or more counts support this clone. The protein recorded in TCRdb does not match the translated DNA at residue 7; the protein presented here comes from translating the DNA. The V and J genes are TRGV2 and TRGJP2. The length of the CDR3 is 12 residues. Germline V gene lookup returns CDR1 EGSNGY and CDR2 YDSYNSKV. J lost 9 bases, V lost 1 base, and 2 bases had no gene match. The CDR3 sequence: CATWDGHWIKTF. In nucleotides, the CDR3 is TGTGCCACCTGGGACGGACATTGGATCAAGACGTTT.